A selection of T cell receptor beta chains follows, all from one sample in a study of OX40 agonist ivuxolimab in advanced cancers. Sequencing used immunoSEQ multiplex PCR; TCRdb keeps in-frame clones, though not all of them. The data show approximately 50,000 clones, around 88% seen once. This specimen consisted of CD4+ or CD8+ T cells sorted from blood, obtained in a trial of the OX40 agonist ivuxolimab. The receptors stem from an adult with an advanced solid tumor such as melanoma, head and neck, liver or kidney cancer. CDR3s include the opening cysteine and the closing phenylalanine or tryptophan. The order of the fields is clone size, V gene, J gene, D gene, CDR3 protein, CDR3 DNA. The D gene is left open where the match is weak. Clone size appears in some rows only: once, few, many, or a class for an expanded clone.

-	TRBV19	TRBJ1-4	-	CASSDSGGTNEKLFF	TGTGCCAGTAGCGATTCGGGGGGAACTAATGAAAAACTGTTTTTT
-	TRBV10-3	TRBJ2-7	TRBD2	CAISEPLAGGPHEQYF	TGTGCCATCAGTGAACCTCTAGCGGGAGGGCCTCACGAGCAGTACTTC
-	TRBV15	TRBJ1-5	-	CATSREVLGNQPQHF	TGTGCCACCAGCAGAGAGGTGCTTGGGAATCAGCCCCAGCATTTT
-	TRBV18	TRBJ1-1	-	CASSRLGGDTEAFF	TGTGCCAGCTCCCGTTTGGGGGGTGACACTGAAGCTTTCTTT
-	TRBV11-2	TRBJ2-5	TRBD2	CASSLAGGRETQYF	TGTGCCAGCAGCTTAGCGGGAGGGCGTGAGACCCAGTACTTC
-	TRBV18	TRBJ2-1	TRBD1	CASSPPQGAHEQFF	TGTGCCAGCTCACCACCCCAGGGGGCCCATGAGCAGTTCTTC
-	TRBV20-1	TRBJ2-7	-	CSAMNNYEQYF	TGCAGTGCCATGAACAACTACGAGCAGTACTTC
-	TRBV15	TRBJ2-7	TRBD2	CATSSPPSGRAYEQYF	TGTGCCACCAGCAGCCCGCCTAGCGGGAGGGCCTACGAGCAGTACTTC
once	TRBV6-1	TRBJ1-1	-	CASSEAPRAQAFF	TGTGCCAGCAGTGAAGCGCCCAGGGCCCAGGCTTTCTTT
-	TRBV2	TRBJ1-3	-	CASSEPGAGNTIYF	TGTGCCAGCAGTGAACCAGGGGCTGGAAACACCATATATTTT
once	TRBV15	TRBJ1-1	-	CATSVPGNTEAFF	TGTGCCACCAGCGTACCAGGGAACACTGAAGCTTTCTTT
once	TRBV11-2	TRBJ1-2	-	CASSLKEVAAF	TGTGCCAGCAGCCTAAAGGAGGTTGCAGCATTC
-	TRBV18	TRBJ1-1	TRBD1	CASSQGQGNTEAFF	TGTGCCAGCTCACAAGGACAGGGGAACACTGAAGCTTTCTTT
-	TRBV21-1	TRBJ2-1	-	CASNIAGLRFF	TGTGCCAGCAATATCGCAGGTCTAAGGTTCTTC